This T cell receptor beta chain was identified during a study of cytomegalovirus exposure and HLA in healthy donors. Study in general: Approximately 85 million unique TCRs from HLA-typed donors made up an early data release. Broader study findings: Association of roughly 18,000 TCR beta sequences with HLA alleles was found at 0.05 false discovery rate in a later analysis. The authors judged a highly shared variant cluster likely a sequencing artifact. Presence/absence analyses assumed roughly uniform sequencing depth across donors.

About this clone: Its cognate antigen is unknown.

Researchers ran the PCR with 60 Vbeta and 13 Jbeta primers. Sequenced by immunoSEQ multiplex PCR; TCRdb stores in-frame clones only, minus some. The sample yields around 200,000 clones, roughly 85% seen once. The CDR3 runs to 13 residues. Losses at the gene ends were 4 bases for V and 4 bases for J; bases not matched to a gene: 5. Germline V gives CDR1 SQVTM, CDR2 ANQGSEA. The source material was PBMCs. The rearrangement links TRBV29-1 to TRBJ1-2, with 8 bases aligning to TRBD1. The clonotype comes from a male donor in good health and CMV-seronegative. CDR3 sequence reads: CSVVSGGLYGYTF. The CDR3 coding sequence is TGCAGCGTTGTTTCAGGGGGCCTCTATGGCTACACCTTC. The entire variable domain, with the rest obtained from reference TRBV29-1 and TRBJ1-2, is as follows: SAVISQKPSRDICQRGTSLTIQCQVDSQVTMMFWYRQQPGQSLTLIATANQGSEATYESGFVIDKFPISRPNLTFSTLTVSNMSPEDSSIYLCSVVSGGLYGYTFGSGTRLTVV.